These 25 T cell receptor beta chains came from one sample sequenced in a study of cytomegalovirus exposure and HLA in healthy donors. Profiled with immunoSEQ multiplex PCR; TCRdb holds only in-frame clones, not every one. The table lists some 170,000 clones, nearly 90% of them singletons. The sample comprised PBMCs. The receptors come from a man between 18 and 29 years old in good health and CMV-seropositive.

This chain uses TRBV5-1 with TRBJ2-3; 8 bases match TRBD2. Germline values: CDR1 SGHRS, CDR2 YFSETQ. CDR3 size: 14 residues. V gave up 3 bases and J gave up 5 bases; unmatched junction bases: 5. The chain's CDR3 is CASSSGLAVDTQYF. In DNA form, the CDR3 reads TGCGCCAGCAGCTCAGGACTAGCAGTAGATACGCAGTATTTT.

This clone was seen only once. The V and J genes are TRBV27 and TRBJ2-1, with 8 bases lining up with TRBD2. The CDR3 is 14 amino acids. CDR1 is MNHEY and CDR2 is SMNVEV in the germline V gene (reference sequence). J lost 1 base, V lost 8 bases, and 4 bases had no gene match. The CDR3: CASRLALSYNEQFF. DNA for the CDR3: TGTGCCAGCCGACTAGCGTTGTCCTACAATGAGCAGTTCTTC.

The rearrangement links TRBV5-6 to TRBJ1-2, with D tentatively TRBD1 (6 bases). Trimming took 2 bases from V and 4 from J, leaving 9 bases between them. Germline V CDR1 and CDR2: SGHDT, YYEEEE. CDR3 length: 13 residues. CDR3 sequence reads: CASSFLDSYGYTF. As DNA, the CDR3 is TGTGCCAGCAGCTTTTTGGACAGCTATGGCTACACCTTC.

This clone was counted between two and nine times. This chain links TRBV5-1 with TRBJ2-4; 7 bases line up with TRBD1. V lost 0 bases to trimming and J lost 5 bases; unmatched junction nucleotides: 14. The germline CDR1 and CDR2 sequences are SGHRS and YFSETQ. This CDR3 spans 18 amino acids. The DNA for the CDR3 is TGCGCCAGCAGCTTGGGGCAGCGGACAGGAGGATCCGAAAACATTCAGTACTTC. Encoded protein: CASSLGQRTGGSENIQYF.

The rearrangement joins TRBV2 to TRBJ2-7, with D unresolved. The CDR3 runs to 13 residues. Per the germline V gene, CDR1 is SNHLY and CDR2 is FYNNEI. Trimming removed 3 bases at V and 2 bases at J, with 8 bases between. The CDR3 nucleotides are TGTGCCAGCAGTGAGGAGAACGCCTACGAGCAGTACTTC. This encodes CASSEENAYEQYF.

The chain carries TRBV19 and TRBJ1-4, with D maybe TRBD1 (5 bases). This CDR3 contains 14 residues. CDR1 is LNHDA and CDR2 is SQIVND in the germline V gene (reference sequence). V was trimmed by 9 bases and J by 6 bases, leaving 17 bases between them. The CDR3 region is CASTTGWGDEKLFF. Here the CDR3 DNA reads TGTGCCAGCACGACGGGTTGGGGGGATGAAAAACTGTTTTTT.

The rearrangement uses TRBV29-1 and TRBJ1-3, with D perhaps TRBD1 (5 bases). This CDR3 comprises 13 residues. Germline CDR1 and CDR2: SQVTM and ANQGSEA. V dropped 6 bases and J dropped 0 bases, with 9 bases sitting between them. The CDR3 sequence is CSVSTDSGNTIYF. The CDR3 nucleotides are TGCAGCGTCTCGACAGACTCTGGAAACACCATATATTTT. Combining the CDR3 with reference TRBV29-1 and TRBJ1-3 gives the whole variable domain SAVISQKPSRDICQRGTSLTIQCQVDSQVTMMFWYRQQPGQSLTLIATANQGSEATYESGFVIDKFPISRPNLTFSTLTVSNMSPEDSSIYLCSVSTDSGNTIYFGEGSWLTVV.

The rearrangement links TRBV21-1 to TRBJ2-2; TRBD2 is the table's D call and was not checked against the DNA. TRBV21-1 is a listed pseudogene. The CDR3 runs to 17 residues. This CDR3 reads CASSKEVIAENTGELFF. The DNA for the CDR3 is TGTGCCAGCAGCAAAGAAGTTATAGCGGAGAACACCGGGGAGCTGTTTTTT.

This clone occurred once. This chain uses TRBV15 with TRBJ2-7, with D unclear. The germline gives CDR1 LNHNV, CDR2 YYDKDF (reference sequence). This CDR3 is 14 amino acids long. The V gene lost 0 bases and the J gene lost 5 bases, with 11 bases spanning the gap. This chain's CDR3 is CATSRDPALDEQYF. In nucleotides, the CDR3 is TGTGCCACCAGCAGAGATCCCGCGTTGGACGAGCAGTACTTC.

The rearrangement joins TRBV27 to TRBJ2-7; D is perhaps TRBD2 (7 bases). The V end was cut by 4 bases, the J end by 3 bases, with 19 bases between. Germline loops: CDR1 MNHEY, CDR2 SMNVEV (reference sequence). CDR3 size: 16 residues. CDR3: CASSSRQAGTIYEQYF. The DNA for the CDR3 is TGTGCCAGCAGTTCGAGACAGGCCGGGACTATCTACGAGCAGTACTTC.

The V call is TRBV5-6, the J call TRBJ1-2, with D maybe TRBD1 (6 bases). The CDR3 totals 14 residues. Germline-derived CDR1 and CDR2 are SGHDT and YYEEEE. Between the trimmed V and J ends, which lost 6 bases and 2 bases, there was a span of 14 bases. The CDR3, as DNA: TGTGCCAGCACCACTCTGCAGGGGAACTATGGCTACACCTTC. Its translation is CASTTLQGNYGYTF.

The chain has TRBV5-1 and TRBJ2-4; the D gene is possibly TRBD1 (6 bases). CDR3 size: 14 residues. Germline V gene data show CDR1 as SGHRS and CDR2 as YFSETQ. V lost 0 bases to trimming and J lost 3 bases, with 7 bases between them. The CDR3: CASSLDRVKNIQYF. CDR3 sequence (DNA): TGCGCCAGCAGCTTGGACAGGGTCAAAAACATTCAGTACTTC.

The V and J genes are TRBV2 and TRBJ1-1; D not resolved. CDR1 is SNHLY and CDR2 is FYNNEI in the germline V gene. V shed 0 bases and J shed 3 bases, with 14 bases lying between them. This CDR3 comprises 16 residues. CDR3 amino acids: CASSEAPAGSHTEAFF. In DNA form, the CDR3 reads TGTGCCAGCAGTGAAGCGCCTGCGGGAAGTCACACTGAAGCTTTCTTT.

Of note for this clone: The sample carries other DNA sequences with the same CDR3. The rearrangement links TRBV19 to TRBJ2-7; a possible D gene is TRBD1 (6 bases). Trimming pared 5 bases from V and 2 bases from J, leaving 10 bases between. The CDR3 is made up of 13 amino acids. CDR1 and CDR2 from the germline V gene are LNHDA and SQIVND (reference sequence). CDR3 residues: CASSPGQAYEQYF. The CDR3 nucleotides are TGTGCCAGTAGTCCGGGACAAGCCTACGAGCAGTACTTC.

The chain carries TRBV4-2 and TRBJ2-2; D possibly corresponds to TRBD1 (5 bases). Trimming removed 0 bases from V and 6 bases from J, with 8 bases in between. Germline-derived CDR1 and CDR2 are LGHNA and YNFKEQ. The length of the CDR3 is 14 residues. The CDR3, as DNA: TGTGCCAGCAGCCAAGATTGGGGCGCCGGGGAGCTGTTTTTT. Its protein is CASSQDWGAGELFF.

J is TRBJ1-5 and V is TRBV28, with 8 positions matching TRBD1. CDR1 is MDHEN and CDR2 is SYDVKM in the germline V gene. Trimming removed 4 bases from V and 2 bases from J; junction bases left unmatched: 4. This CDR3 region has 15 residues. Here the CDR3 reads CASSSGGAGNQPQHF. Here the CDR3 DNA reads TGTGCCAGCAGTTCAGGGGGCGCGGGCAATCAGCCCCAGCATTTT.

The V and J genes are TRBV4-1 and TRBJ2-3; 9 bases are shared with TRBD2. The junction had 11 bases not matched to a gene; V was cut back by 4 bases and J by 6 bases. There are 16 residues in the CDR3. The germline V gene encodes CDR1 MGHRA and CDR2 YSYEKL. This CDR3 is CASSPRAGGPSDTQYF. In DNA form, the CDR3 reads TGCGCCAGCAGCCCCAGGGCGGGAGGGCCCTCCGATACGCAGTATTTT.

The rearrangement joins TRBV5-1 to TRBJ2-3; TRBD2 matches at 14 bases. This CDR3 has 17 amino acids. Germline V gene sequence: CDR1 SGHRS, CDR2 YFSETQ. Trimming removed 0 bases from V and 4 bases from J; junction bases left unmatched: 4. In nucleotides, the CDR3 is TGCGCCAGCAGCTTGGGGACTAGCGGGAGGCTTGCAGATACGCAGTATTTT. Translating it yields CASSLGTSGRLADTQYF.

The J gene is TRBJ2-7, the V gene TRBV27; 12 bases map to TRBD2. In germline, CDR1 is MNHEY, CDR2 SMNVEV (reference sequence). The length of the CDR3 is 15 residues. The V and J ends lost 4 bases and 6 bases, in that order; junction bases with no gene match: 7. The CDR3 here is CASSSRLAGVSEQYF. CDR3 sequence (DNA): TGTGCCAGCAGTTCCCGACTAGCGGGAGTGAGCGAGCAGTACTTC.

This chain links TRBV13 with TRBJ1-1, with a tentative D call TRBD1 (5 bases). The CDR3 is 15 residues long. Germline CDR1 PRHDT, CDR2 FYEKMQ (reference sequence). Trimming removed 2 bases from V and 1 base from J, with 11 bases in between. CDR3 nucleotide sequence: TGTGCCAGCAGCTTACAGGGTATGGGGAACACTGAAGCTTTCTTT. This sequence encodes CASSLQGMGNTEAFF.

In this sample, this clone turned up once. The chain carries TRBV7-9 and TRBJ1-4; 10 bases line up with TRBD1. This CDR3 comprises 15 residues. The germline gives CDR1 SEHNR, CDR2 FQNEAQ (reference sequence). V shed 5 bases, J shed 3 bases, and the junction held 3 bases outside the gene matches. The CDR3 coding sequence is TGTGCCAGCAGCCTGGGGACAGGGGCTAATGAAAAACTGTTTTTT. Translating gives CASSLGTGANEKLFF. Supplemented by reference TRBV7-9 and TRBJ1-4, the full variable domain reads DTGVSQNPRHKITKRGQNVTFRCDPISEHNRLYWYRQTLGQGPEFLTYFQNEAQLEKSRLLSDRFSAERPKGSFSTLEIQRTEQGDSAMYLCASSLGTGANEKLFFGSGTQLSVL.

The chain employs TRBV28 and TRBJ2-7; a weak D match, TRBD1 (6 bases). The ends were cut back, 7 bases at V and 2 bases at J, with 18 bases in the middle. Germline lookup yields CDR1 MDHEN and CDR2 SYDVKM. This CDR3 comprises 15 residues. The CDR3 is CASTSAQGRTYEQYF. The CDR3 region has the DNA TGTGCCAGCACGTCCGCGCAGGGGCGGACCTACGAGCAGTACTTC.

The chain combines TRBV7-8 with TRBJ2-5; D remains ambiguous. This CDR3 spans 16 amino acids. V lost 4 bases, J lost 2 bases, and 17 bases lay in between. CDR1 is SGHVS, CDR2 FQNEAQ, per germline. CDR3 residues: CASSSTPGLKQETQYF. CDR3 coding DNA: TGTGCCAGCAGCTCCACGCCGGGTCTAAAGCAAGAGACCCAGTACTTC.

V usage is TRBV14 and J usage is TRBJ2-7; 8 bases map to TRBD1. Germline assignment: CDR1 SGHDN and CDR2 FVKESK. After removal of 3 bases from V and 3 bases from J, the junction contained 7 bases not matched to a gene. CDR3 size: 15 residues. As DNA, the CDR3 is TGTGCCAGCAGCCAGCCCGGGACAGGCTTCTACGAGCAGTACTTC. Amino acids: CASSQPGTGFYEQYF.

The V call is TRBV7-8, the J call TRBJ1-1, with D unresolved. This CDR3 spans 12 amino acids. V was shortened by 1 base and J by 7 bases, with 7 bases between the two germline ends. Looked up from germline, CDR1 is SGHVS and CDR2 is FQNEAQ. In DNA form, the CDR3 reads TGTGCCAGCAGCTTAGGTGTCCGTGAAGCTTTCTTT. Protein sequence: CASSLGVREAFF.